The entry below describes one TCR beta chain. This clone was counted only a few times. Its antigen has not been determined. No qualities accompany the bases; no much larger clone lies one base away. The germline V gene encodes CDR1 SGHRS and CDR2 YFSETQ. Reading from cysteine to phenylalanine, the CDR3 counts 14 amino acids. Kept here is only the CDR3 DNA, which spans 42 bases and is read in frame from base 1. Here V drops 5 bases and J drops 0 bases, and the junction holds 4 bases not matched to any gene. The library was prepared using the immunoSEQ multiplex PCR assay. A mixture of 60 forward primers for TCR Vbeta segments and 13 reverse primers for TCR Jbeta segments was used in the multiplex PCR. The CDR3 region of rearranged TCR beta genes was amplified from genomic DNA by a multiplex PCR assay. On the Illumina HiSeq System, the amplified TCR beta libraries were sequenced as 87-base-pair reads. Per the authors' processing: A later analysis counted approximately 76 million unique TCR beta chains across the 640 or so repertoires, and around 12 million of these chains were shared by at least two donors. Raw reads were error-corrected and collapsed into unique sequences by a nearest-neighbor algorithm in which closely related sequences were merged to remove PCR and sequencing errors. Alignment of CDR3 sequences to IMGT reference sequences was used to assign V, D and J gene segments. For a sequence to be retained, a match of at least six nucleotides was required to both a V gene segment and a J gene segment. Rearrangements were called productive when the CDR3 lacked stop codons and stayed in frame with V and J; all others were non-productive. Following IMGT convention, CDR3 was defined as the stretch from the second conserved V-encoded cysteine up to the conserved J-encoded phenylalanine. The earlier analysis of some 600 of the donors excluded sequences that lacked an unambiguous match to a single V gene segment. An earlier analysis of approximately 590 of the donors called V segments functional above 56.7% productive rearrangements and segregating when the between-donor standard deviation exceeded 5%. A statistical classification framework was developed to diagnose cytomegalovirus status using the catalog of TCR beta chain sequences. V and J gene assignment, in a later analysis, came from comparing TCR nucleotide sequences with IMGT/GENE-DB human TR gene sequences. The TCRdist pipeline was used in a later analysis to assign CDR3 sequences and most-parsimonious VDJ recombination scenarios. In a later analysis, each TCR beta chain was defined by its CDR3 amino acid sequence together with its V-gene family, and reads without a unique V-gene family were excluded. To address suspected cross-contamination and a sequencing artifact, a later analysis removed approximately 600 highly shared, low-generation-probability nucleotide sequences. In a later analysis, a clonal expansion index was calculated for each public chain from normalized within-repertoire ranks of inferred template counts. In a later analysis, generation probabilities were computed using a VDJ recombination model fitted to out-of-frame rearrangements, and the results were checked against IGoR. A later analysis scored TCR-TCR, TCR-HLA and TCR-CMV co-occurrence with hypergeometric tests, applying a repertoire-size bias correction to TCR pairs. To estimate false discovery rates, a later analysis permuted the HLA or CMV assignments 20 times. In a later analysis, co-occurring TCRs were grouped using DBSCAN, and TCRdist sequence similarity was added for clustering within HLA-allele-positive subsets. Repertoires with fewer than 30,000 or more than 120,000 public chains, plus five repertoires with anomalous nucleotide sharing, were excluded from co-occurrence clustering. In TCRdb, the immuneACCESS table is reduced to in-frame sequences with V and J assigned. These tables do not hold every clone; where another copy was compared, an unresolved V gene accounts for under half, and the others remain unexplained. V and J calls plus clone size are reproduced from that table; the DNA served to infer D and trimming. The sample table holds about 94,000 clones, of which roughly three quarters were seen once. Clones ranked in the top ten supply approximately 0.83% of the sample.

In total, roughly 710 healthy bone marrow donors made up the cohort. Cohort members were all nominally healthy when sampled, although unrecorded immune exposures were likely present. The donor was CMV seronegative and belonged to the group of 352 seronegative cohort members. Every donor gave a peripheral blood sample, and the peripheral blood mononuclear cells from that sample were used for TCR beta sequencing. The Qiagen DNeasy Blood Extraction Kit was used to extract genomic DNA from the blood cell samples. These data are taken from a study of cytomegalovirus exposure and HLA in healthy donors listed by TCRdb under 2017. In terms of the full investigation: In an earlier analysis of approximately 640 of the donors, 250 to 300 Gb of sequence data and 90 million to 130 million unique TCR beta sequences from 180 million or so T cells were reported. All discovery cohort repertoires had been generated on a single sequencing platform. An earlier analysis of some 500 of the donors applied high-throughput TCR beta sequencing to assess whether each TCR beta V gene segment acted as functional or pseudogenic. An early release that covered about 600 HLA-typed donors contained about 290 gigabases of sequencing data and some 87 million unique TCR sequences. Four to six DR-DQ haplotypes were handled as single units for association and clustering, since linkage in the cohort was strong. Genome-wide SNP genotypes for about 65% of the roughly 670 donors were used in a later genetic analysis, which treated that subset as a discovery cohort. Donor age, sex, ethnicity and CMV serostatus were compiled alongside the repertoire data. Using immunosequencing, the study profiled T cell repertoires from 550 to 750 subjects and related those repertoires to cytomegalovirus serostatus. Among the approximately 420 genotyped donors, around 81% belonged to the genetic ancestry cluster associated with self-reported Caucasian donors. In addition to the first cohort of several hundred subjects, a separate validation cohort of approximately 120 different subjects was used. The later analysis used no new phenotypic data to find candidate immune exposures, relying instead on TCR beta sequences and their occurrence across donors. Typing coverage varied by locus: roughly 629-640 donors for A, B, C, DRB1 and DQB1; 522 for DQA1; approximately 570 for DPA1; 450 to 480 for DPB1. Among about 370 genotyped donors of the cohort, an average of approximately 240,000 unique TCR beta nucleotide sequences was sequenced per donor, of which about 19% were non-productive. To predict cytomegalovirus infection status, the study brought together high-throughput TCR immunosequencing, statistical association of individual TCRs with disease status, and machine learning. In a later analysis, previously published TCR beta repertoires from some 640 donors were re-analyzed and high-resolution HLA genotyping was added so that TCR occurrence patterns could be studied. The study aimed to test whether cataloging public T cell receptors could reveal signatures of past pathogen exposure. Class I and class II HLA loci were covered by the typing at four-digit resolution. The full study reports these points: A cluster of highly shared sequence variants was judged likely to be a technical artifact of the sequencing pipeline. An association between a missense DCLRE1C variant and V-gene and J-gene trimming of TCR beta chains was found in a later genetic analysis and replicated in an independent cohort. In a later analysis, most CMV-associated TCR beta chains were found to appear HLA-restricted, with HLA associations seemingly driven largely by CMV exposure. Some IMGT-functional V segments, including TRBV6-2 and TRBV6-3, could not be told apart with the 87-base-pair reads, so those segments were excluded. Roughly uniform sequencing depth across donors was assumed in presence/absence analyses, although this assumption may not hold. It was suggested by the authors that the approach could potentially be generalized to other disease states and immunological phenotypes. According to a later genetic analysis, donors in an Asian-associated ancestry cluster had fewer N-insertions in productive TCRs than the approximately 650-donor mean. At a false discovery rate of 0.05, a later analysis linked under 20,000 TCR beta sequences to specific HLA alleles. Over 15 rarely observed V segments, including chromosome 9 orphons, were excluded from the earlier analysis of some 590 of the donors because counts were too low. The only immune exposure information available for the cohort was CMV serostatus. According to a later analysis, parvovirus B19, influenza, CMV and Epstein-Barr virus appeared linked to several top co-occurrence clusters. The study listed over 150 TCR beta chains as associated with cytomegalovirus. In an earlier analysis of some 640 of the donors, most TCR beta V segments were observed in productive rearrangements about 87% or about 30% of the time, broadly matching IMGT annotations. In this cohort, only TCR beta chains were sequenced, and detectable features were limited by the absence of alpha or paired-chain data. Linkage disequilibrium might explain the correlated functional status among segregating V segments, but an unknown experimental factor could not be excluded. Because some donors lacked HLA typing at each locus, the association tests relied only on the typed subset. Across donors, most TCR sequences were observed very rarely, whereas some public TCRs were present in many individuals. In vitro tests confirmed that three of the cytomegalovirus-associated TCR beta chains recognize cytomegalovirus antigens. A further reported finding was that TCR beta sequences accurately predicted the HLA-A and HLA-B alleles for most subjects in the first cohort. In both the original and validation cohorts, the classifier was reported to diagnose cytomegalovirus status with high specificity and sensitivity. When HLA alleles, especially DR and DQ, strongly co-occurred, TCR associations were difficult to assign to individual alleles. Compared with equally common non-associated chains, HLA-associated TCR beta chains in a later analysis were more clonally expanded and had lower generation probabilities. According to a later analysis, TCR association rates differed among HLA loci, with DRB1 alleles showing the most associated TCRs and HLA-C alleles showing the fewest.

This receptor was identified in a woman aged 55-69 years in good health and CMV-seronegative. Recombination connected TRBV5-1 to TRBJ2-7; a stretch of 8 junction bases matches TRBD2. The sample was PBMCs. In nucleotides, the sequence is TGCGCCAGCAGTGTGCGGGGGGACTCCTACGAGCAGTACTTC. This codes for CASSVRGDSYEQYF.